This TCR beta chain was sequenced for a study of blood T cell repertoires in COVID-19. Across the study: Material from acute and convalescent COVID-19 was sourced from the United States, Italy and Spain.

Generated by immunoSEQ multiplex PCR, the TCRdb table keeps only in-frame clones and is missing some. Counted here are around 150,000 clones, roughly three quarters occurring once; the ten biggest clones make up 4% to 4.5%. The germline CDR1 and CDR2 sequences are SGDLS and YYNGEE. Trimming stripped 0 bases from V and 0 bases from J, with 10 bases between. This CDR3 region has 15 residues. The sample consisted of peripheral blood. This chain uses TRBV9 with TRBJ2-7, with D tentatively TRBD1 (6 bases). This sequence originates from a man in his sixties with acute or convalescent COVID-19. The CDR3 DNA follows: TGTGCCAGCAGCGTAGGGACAGAGAGCTCCTACGAGCAGTACTTC. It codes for CASSVGTESSYEQYF.